Listed here are 2 T cell receptor beta chains from one sample, sequenced in a study of cytomegalovirus exposure and HLA in healthy donors. The primer mix had 60 Vbeta and 13 Jbeta primers. Generated by immunoSEQ multiplex PCR, the TCRdb table keeps only in-frame clones and is missing some. The repertoire holds some 90,000 clones, with more than 70% as singletons. The sample was PBMCs. The source of these receptors is a male donor in good health and CMV-seropositive.

The chain joins TRBV7-9 to TRBJ2-5, with 16 bases fitting TRBD2. The CDR3 runs to 17 residues. After removal of 4 bases from V and 5 bases from J, the junction contained 7 bases not matched to a gene. CDR1 and CDR2 (germline): SEHNR, FQNEAQ (reference sequence). The CDR3 region is CASSSGLAGGPLETQYF. CDR3 nucleotide sequence: TGTGCCAGCAGCTCGGGACTAGCGGGGGGGCCACTGGAGACCCAGTACTTC.

The chain has TRBV6-1 and TRBJ2-1; 7 bases agree with TRBD2. CDR1 and CDR2 (germline): MNHNS, SASEGT. The length of the CDR3 is 14 residues. The V and J ends lost 8 bases and 6 bases, in that order; junction bases with no gene match: 10. CDR3 sequence reads: CASSPSWEGNEQFF. The CDR3 DNA reads TGTGCCAGCTCCCCCTCATGGGAGGGCAATGAGCAGTTCTTC.